This TCR beta chain was observed in a study of CD8+CD57+ T cells in acquired aplastic anemia. The study profiled TCR beta VDJ and CDR3 using genomic DNA as template. TCRdb itself ran the reads through MiXCR, one entry per CDR3 protein. The sample lists about 150,000 distinct CDR3 sequences; 52% were seen once. CDR3 length: 16 amino acids. Germline values: CDR1 SGHVS, CDR2 FNYEAQ. V lost 1 base to trimming and J lost 0 bases, with 10 bases between them. Patients selected for sequencing had displayed CD8+CD57+ cell expansion by flow cytometry. Sampling of blood occurred while the patients had still received no therapy.

Material for sequencing was sorted CD4+, CD8+, or CD8+CD57+ T cells (not recorded which) from PBMCs. J is TRBJ1-3 and V is TRBV7-6; D unresolved. This clonotype was obtained from a human donor with aplastic anemia. The CDR3 region is CASSLGWGLSGNTIYF. In DNA form, the CDR3 reads TGTGCCAGCAGCTTAGGGTGGGGTCTCTCTGGAAACACCATATATTTT.